The present TCR beta chain was sequenced within a study of blood T cell repertoires in COVID-19. This CDR3 comprises 14 residues. The J segment lost 0 bases and the V segment lost 7 bases, leaving 5 bases of the junction unmatched. The germline CDR1 and CDR2 sequences are SQVTM and ANQGSEA. The authors' processing: Amplifying reference gene primers gave estimates of nucleated cell counts. Sequenced by immunoSEQ multiplex PCR; TCRdb stores in-frame clones only, minus some. The DNA was the basis for D and trimming; V, J and clone size are from that table. The data hold about 55,000 clones, with less than 90% observed a single time.

The V gene is TRBV29-1, the J gene TRBJ2-2; 7 nucleotides align to TRBD1. This TCR derives from a woman aged 55-70 years with acute or convalescent COVID-19. Sample: peripheral blood. CDR3 sequence: CSAVTGTNTGELFF. The CDR3 DNA reads TGCAGCGCCGTGACAGGGACGAACACCGGGGAGCTGTTTTTT.